This T cell receptor (beta chain) stems from a study of cytomegalovirus exposure and HLA in healthy donors. The V and J ends lost 0 bases and 2 bases respectively, with 8 bases between them. Looked up from germline, CDR1 is GTSNPN and CDR2 is SVGIG (reference sequence). CDR3 length equals 14 residues. About this clone itself: What it binds is unknown.

Primers for the PCR totalled 60 Vbeta and 13 Jbeta. Data came from immunoSEQ multiplex PCR; TCRdb stores just in-frame clones and leaves some out. This repertoire shows 100,000 to 150,000 clones, under 85% found once; its top ten account for around 13%. General observations from the study: As confirmed in vitro, a few CMV-associated chains were specific for CMV antigens. Across HLA loci, a later analysis found differing TCR association rates, with DRB1 most and HLA-C fewest. Most CMV-associated TCR beta chains were later found to appear HLA-restricted. Generally TCR sequences proved uncommon, though certain public TCRs appeared in numerous donors.

The clonotype comes from a woman in her thirties or forties in good health and CMV-seropositive. The chain joins TRBV30 to TRBJ1-5; TRBD1 might be the D (5 bases). The sample consisted of PBMCs. CDR3 sequence (DNA): TGTGCCTGGAGTGTACGGGGGGGCAATCAGCCCCAGCATTTT. Its protein product is CAWSVRGGNQPQHF.